The rows below give T cell receptor beta chains drawn from one sample of a study of blood T cells in healthy people across ages. TCRdb used MiXCR to reprocess the 5' RACE reads, holding one entry per CDR3 protein. The sample includes about 1.4 million distinct CDR3 sequences, approximately 59% seen only once; the top ten take roughly 7%. The sequenced material came from blood. The receptor source for this set is a man between 18 and 35 years old in good health. Each CDR3 is given with its conserved first and last residue. The order of the fields is V gene, clone size, D gene, J gene, CDR3 protein, CDR3 DNA. D genes are given only for firm matches. Expanded clones get a size class; other rows say once, few or many, or leave the size out.

TRBV28	few	NA	TRBJ2-5	CASSSNGTPLWTQYF	TGTGCCAGCAGTTCTAACGGGACCCCTTTGTGGACCCAGTACTTC
TRBV7-9	NA	TRBD1	TRBJ1-5	CASSLWRQGANQPQHF	TGTGCCAGCAGCTTATGGAGACAGGGGGCGAATCAGCCCCAGCATTTT
TRBV10-2	NA	NA	TRBJ2-3	CASSEHLAVAFADTQYF	TGCGCCAGCAGTGAACATTTGGCCGTCGCTTTCGCAGATACGCAGTATTTT
TRBV4-1	few	NA	TRBJ1-5	CASSPGGSEQPQHF	TGCGCCAGCAGCCCCGGAGGCAGTGAGCAGCCCCAGCATTTT
TRBV20-1	NA	TRBD2	TRBJ2-1	CSAIRDYSYNEQFF	TGCAGTGCTATCCGGGACTACTCCTACAATGAGCAGTTCTTC
TRBV20-1	NA	TRBD1	TRBJ2-7	CSARGTGGHEQYF	TGCAGTGCCCGCGGGACAGGGGGACACGAGCAGTACTTC
TRBV4-3	NA	NA	TRBJ2-1	CASSQDGYTQQFF	TGCGCCAGCAGCCAAGATGGCTACACCCAGCAGTTCTTC
TRBV6-6	NA	NA	TRBJ1-5	CASSDSIRGQPQHF	TGTGCCAGCAGTGACTCGATACGGGGCCAGCCCCAGCATTTT
TRBV20-1	NA	NA	TRBJ2-1	CSANRDDGPFNEQFF	TGCAGTGCTAACCGCGACGACGGGCCCTTCAATGAGCAGTTCTTC
TRBV5-1	once	NA	TRBJ2-2	CASALTGAAQNTGELFF	TGCGCCAGCGCATTAACCGGGGCGGCCCAGAACACCGGGGAGCTGTTTTTT
TRBV4-1	few	NA	TRBJ2-7	CASSQVPGSSYEQYF	TGCGCCAGCAGCCAAGTGCCAGGGTCGTCCTACGAGCAGTACTTC
TRBV11-2	few	TRBD2	TRBJ2-1	CASSLDPRLASHEQFF	TGTGCCAGCAGCTTAGATCCGAGACTAGCTTCGCATGAGCAGTTCTTC
TRBV20-1	few	NA	TRBJ2-7	CSALDGYEQYF	TGCAGTGCTTTGGACGGTTACGAGCAGTACTTC
TRBV4-1	few	TRBD1	TRBJ2-4	CASSPQTGEPNIQYF	TGCGCCAGCAGCCCTCAAACAGGGGAACCAAACATTCAGTACTTC
TRBV29-1	NA	TRBD2	TRBJ2-7	CSVEETSGEQYF	TGCAGCGTTGAAGAAACTAGCGGGGAGCAGTACTTC
TRBV13	NA	NA	TRBJ1-1	CASSLQGGEAFF	TGTGCCAGCAGTTTACAGGGAGGAGAAGCTTTCTTT
TRBV20-1	NA	NA	TRBJ1-2	CSAPRWGIYWGYTF	TGCAGTGCTCCAAGATGGGGGATCTACTGGGGCTACACCTTC
TRBV27	NA	NA	TRBJ2-2	CASSQIGGELFF	TGTGCCAGCAGCCAGATAGGGGGGGAGCTGTTTTTT
TRBV20-1	NA	TRBD2	TRBJ2-1	CSCPLAGGQQFF	TGCAGTTGTCCGCTAGCGGGGGGACAGCAGTTCTTC
TRBV29-1	few	TRBD1	TRBJ2-5	CSVGRDSQETQYF	TGCAGCGTTGGTCGGGACAGCCAAGAGACCCAGTACTTC
TRBV7-9	NA	NA	TRBJ2-1	CASSLGAGTPPFF	TGTGCCAGCAGCTTAGGAGCCGGGACTCCGCCGTTCTTC
TRBV29-1	few	TRBD1	TRBJ1-2	CSDAGTGRSGYTF	TGCAGCGATGCCGGGACAGGGCGATCCGGCTACACCTTC
TRBV20-1	NA	NA	TRBJ2-7	CSARDPSGRETSYEQYF	TGCAGTGCTAGAGATCCCAGTGGGAGAGAGACCTCCTACGAGCAGTACTTC
TRBV20-1	NA	TRBD1	TRBJ2-7	CSAREGQSLYEQYF	TGCAGTGCTAGAGAGGGACAGAGCTTATACGAGCAGTACTTC
TRBV3-1	NA	NA	TRBJ2-1	CASSQEGGQSYNEQFF	TGTGCCAGCAGCCAAGAAGGGGGGCAGTCCTACAATGAGCAGTTCTTC
TRBV20-1	few	NA	TRBJ1-1	CSVLYSMNTEAFF	TGCAGTGTTTTGTACAGTATGAACACTGAAGCTTTCTTT
TRBV29-1	NA	NA	TRBJ2-3	CSARTDSGNTQYF	TGCAGCGCACGAACGGACAGTGGAAATACGCAGTATTTT
TRBV25-1	NA	NA	TRBJ2-3	CASSEFKTGSTDTQYF	TGTGCCAGCAGTGAATTCAAGACAGGTAGCACAGATACGCAGTATTTT
TRBV20-1	NA	TRBD2	TRBJ2-1	CSAEGVSGSYNEQFF	TGCAGTGCCGAAGGTGTTAGCGGGAGTTACAATGAGCAGTTCTTC
TRBV5-1	few	TRBD1	TRBJ2-7	CASSLYDRGEQYF	TGCGCCAGCAGCTTATATGACAGGGGCGAGCAGTACTTC
TRBV5-6	NA	NA	TRBJ1-3	CASSPPGWSSGNTIYF	TGTGCCAGCAGCCCCCCGGGGTGGAGCTCTGGAAACACCATATATTTT
TRBV14	NA	NA	TRBJ2-7	CASSQDRTVSEQYF	TGTGCCAGCAGCCAAGACCGAACAGTGAGCGAGCAGTACTTC
TRBV27	few	NA	TRBJ2-4	CASSPTAGYIQYF	TGTGCCAGCAGTCCCACCGCAGGGTACATTCAGTACTTC
TRBV15	NA	NA	TRBJ2-1	CATSVPSNEQFF	TGTGCCACCAGCGTCCCTTCCAATGAGCAGTTCTTC
TRBV27	NA	NA	TRBJ1-2	CASSLGLPGRSFYGYTF	TGTGCCAGCAGTTTGGGCCTACCGGGACGGTCTTTCTATGGCTACACCTTC
TRBV5-4	NA	TRBD2	TRBJ2-7	CASSLAPGTSGDAYEQYF	TGTGCCAGCAGCTTGGCCCCCGGGACTAGCGGAGATGCCTACGAGCAGTACTTC
TRBV6-5	few	NA	TRBJ2-7	CASSYGSGLHYEQYF	TGTGCCAGCAGTTACGGATCCGGACTTCACTACGAGCAGTACTTC
TRBV7-9	NA	NA	TRBJ2-3	CASSAAVGDTQYF	TGTGCCAGCAGCGCCGCTGTGGGAGATACGCAGTATTTT
TRBV29-1	few	NA	TRBJ2-7	CSARTYDTNSYEQYF	TGCAGCGCCAGGACATACGATACTAACTCCTACGAGCAGTACTTC
TRBV20-1	NA	TRBD2	TRBJ2-1	CSARRLAGARSHYNEQFF	TGCAGTGCTCGCCGGCTAGCGGGGGCGCGAAGCCATTACAATGAGCAGTTCTTC
TRBV30	NA	NA	TRBJ1-5	CAWILGGQPQHF	TGTGCCTGGATTTTAGGTGGCCAGCCCCAGCATTTT
TRBV29-1	few	NA	TRBJ1-5	CSVSGGGSYQPQHF	TGCAGCGTTAGCGGAGGAGGTTCCTATCAGCCCCAGCATTTT
TRBV20-1	NA	NA	TRBJ2-1	CSARLQGQQFF	TGCAGTGCTAGACTCCAGGGACAGCAGTTCTTC
TRBV4-2	NA	TRBD2	TRBJ2-2	CASSVSGGGTGELFF	TGTGCCAGCAGCGTTAGCGGGGGGGGCACCGGGGAGCTGTTTTTT
TRBV10-3	NA	NA	TRBJ2-1	CAISEGANEQFF	TGTGCCATCAGTGAGGGCGCCAATGAGCAGTTCTTC
TRBV4-3	few	NA	TRBJ2-7	CASSQDPGHLYEQYF	TGCGCCAGCAGCCAAGATCCGGGACATCTCTACGAGCAGTACTTC
TRBV11-2	NA	NA	TRBJ1-1	CASSPGGLVGPGTEAFF	TGTGCCAGCAGCCCAGGTGGGTTGGTGGGGCCAGGCACTGAAGCTTTCTTT
TRBV29-1	NA	NA	TRBJ2-5	CSVAGQAGQYF	TGCAGCGTGGCAGGTCAGGCAGGTCAGTACTTC
TRBV27	many	NA	TRBJ2-7	CASSRGSSYEQYF	TGTGCCAGCAGCCGAGGCAGCTCCTACGAGCAGTACTTC
TRBV20-1	NA	NA	TRBJ2-7	CSARVGIEQYF	TGCAGTGCTAGAGTGGGGATCGAGCAGTACTTC
TRBV25-1	NA	TRBD1	TRBJ1-4	CASSPLGTDSNEKLFF	TGTGCCAGCAGTCCCCTGGGGACAGACTCTAATGAAAAACTGTTTTTT
TRBV11-2	NA	NA	TRBJ2-7	CASSLVPRGINEQYF	TGTGCCAGCAGCTTAGTTCCACGAGGCATAAATGAGCAGTACTTC
TRBV6-1	once	TRBD1	TRBJ2-6	CASTIKSPGGAISGANVLTF	TGTGCCAGTACTATCAAAAGCCCAGGGGGCGCAATCTCTGGGGCCAACGTCCTGACTTTC
TRBV18	once	NA	TRBJ2-7	CASSPSGGLEYEQYF	TGTGCCAGCTCACCTTCAGGAGGCCTAGAATACGAGCAGTACTTC
TRBV12-3/TRBV12-4	NA	TRBD2	TRBJ2-4	CASSSQTSGFAKNIQYF	TGTGCCAGCAGTTCACAGACTAGCGGGTTCGCCAAAAACATTCAGTACTTC
TRBV20-1	NA	TRBD2	TRBJ2-1	CSAGGGEGQFF	TGCAGTGCTGGGGGAGGGGAGGGGCAGTTCTTC
TRBV6-6	NA	TRBD1	TRBJ1-1	CASSYRTGGTTEAFF	TGTGCCAGCAGTTACCGGACAGGCGGTACCACTGAAGCTTTCTTT
TRBV15	NA	NA	TRBJ1-5	CATSRDLSYSNQPQHF	TGTGCCACCAGCAGAGATCTGTCGTATAGCAATCAGCCCCAGCATTTT
TRBV7-8	NA	TRBD2	TRBJ2-1	CASSPPQSLAGSYNEQFF	TGTGCCAGCAGCCCCCCTCAGAGCCTAGCGGGCTCCTACAATGAGCAGTTCTTC